Shown below are 27 T cell receptor beta chains from a single sample sequenced in a study of T cell changes during pregnancy in multiple sclerosis. Clones were sequenced by immunoSEQ multiplex PCR, and TCRdb holds only the in-frame ones, with some missing. The data contain roughly 80,000 clones, around 92% of them singletons. The sample in question was peripheral blood, obtained before pregnancy. These receptors were taken from a female donor with multiple sclerosis, enrolled in a pregnancy study.

The V call is TRBV7-9, the J call TRBJ1-1; no definite D call. The CDR3 extends over 15 amino acids. Germline V gene lookup returns CDR1 SEHNR and CDR2 FQNEAQ (reference sequence). Deletions cut 4 bases from V and 1 base from J, with 13 bases between. The DNA of the CDR3 is TGTGCCAGCAGCTCGCTAACAGTACCGAACACTGAAGCTTTCTTT. Residues: CASSSLTVPNTEAFF.

This clone was detected a few times. V is TRBV20-1 and J is TRBJ1-1; D might be TRBD1 (5 bases). Trimming took 8 bases from V and 3 from J, leaving 10 bases between them. The CDR3 totals 11 residues. CDR1 is DFQATT and CDR2 is SNEGSKA in the germline V gene (reference sequence). The CDR3 is CSTPGHTEAFF. For the CDR3, the DNA is TGCAGTACGCCAGGGCACACTGAAGCTTTCTTT.

This clone occurred once. The chain recombines TRBV11-3 with TRBJ1-1; D not resolved. Deletions cut 1 base from V and 5 bases from J, with 8 bases between. The CDR3 is 13 amino acids. Germline V CDR1 and CDR2: SGHNT, YENEEA. CDR3 region: CASSLAPGTEAFF. The DNA for the CDR3 is TGTGCCAGCAGCTTAGCCCCCGGGACTGAAGCTTTCTTT.

V usage is TRBV27 and J usage is TRBJ2-7; 9 positions agree with TRBD2. The V gene end was trimmed by 2 bases and the J gene end by 7 bases; junction bases not matched to a gene: 0. This CDR3 contains 12 residues. The germline CDR1 and CDR2 sequences are MNHEY and SMNVEV (reference sequence). CDR3 loop: CASSLLAGEQYF. CDR3 nucleotide sequence: TGTGCCAGCAGTTTACTAGCGGGAGAGCAGTACTTC.

This chain joins TRBV5-6 and TRBJ1-2, with D possibly being TRBD1 (6 bases). The V and J ends lost 4 bases and 4 bases respectively, with 17 bases between them. This CDR3 has 15 residues. In germline, CDR1 is SGHDT, CDR2 YYEEEE. CDR3 nucleotide sequence: TGTGCCAGCAGCCGGACAGACACAACTTCCTATGGCTACACCTTC. As protein: CASSRTDTTSYGYTF.

The chain joins TRBV28 to TRBJ2-7; D unresolved. The CDR3 spans 14 residues. In germline, CDR1 is MDHEN, CDR2 SYDVKM. V lost 2 bases and J lost 1, with 9 bases in between. CDR3 sequence reads: CASSLPVPSYEQYF. In nucleotides, the CDR3 is TGTGCCAGCAGTTTACCGGTTCCTTCCTACGAGCAGTACTTC.

The V gene is TRBV5-8, the J gene TRBJ1-5; tentatively, D is TRBD1 (6 bases). Trimming stripped 2 bases from V and 1 base from J, with 10 bases between. The germline V gene encodes CDR1 SGHTS and CDR2 YDEGEE. The CDR3 sequence is 15 residues long. The CDR3 DNA sequence: TGTGCCAGCAGCTTACAGGGAGTCAGCAATCAGCCCCAGCATTTT. The encoded protein is CASSLQGVSNQPQHF.

The chain uses TRBV30 and TRBJ1-5; D possibly corresponds to TRBD1 (5 bases). CDR1 and CDR2 from the germline V gene are GTSNPN and SVGIG (reference sequence). Trimming removed 1 base from V and 0 bases from J, with 13 bases in between. CDR3 size: 16 residues. CDR3 DNA sequence: TGTGCCTGGAGTGACCCCCTAACAGGTAGCAATCAGCCCCAGCATTTT. As protein: CAWSDPLTGSNQPQHF. The complete variable domain, with remaining parts taken from reference TRBV30 and TRBJ1-5, reads SQTIHQWPATLVQPVGSPLSLECTVEGTSNPNLYWYRQAAGRGLQLLFYSVGIGQISSEVPQNLSASRPQDRQFILSSKKLLLSDSGFYLCAWSDPLTGSNQPQHFGDGTRLSIL.

The chain joins TRBV4-3 to TRBJ2-1; 10 bases align to TRBD2. V was clipped by 2 bases and J by 10 bases; unmatched bases: 11. The length of the CDR3 is 16 residues. The germline V gene encodes CDR1 LGHNA and CDR2 YSLEER. The CDR3 region is CASSQSSAGGPEEQFF. The DNA of the CDR3 is TGCGCCAGCAGCCAATCGTCAGCGGGAGGGCCGGAGGAGCAGTTCTTC.

J is TRBJ2-1 and V is TRBV5-1, with D maybe TRBD2 (6 bases). Trimming cost V 0 bases and J 0 bases, with 10 bases left between them. The CDR3 has 16 residues. Germline V gives CDR1 SGHRS, CDR2 YFSETQ. The CDR3 sequence is CASSLAAGPSYNEQFF. CDR3 in DNA: TGCGCCAGCAGCTTGGCCGCGGGGCCCTCCTACAATGAGCAGTTCTTC.

This clone has just one count. This chain uses TRBV5-1 with TRBJ2-1; possibly TRBD1 for D (6 bases). V was clipped by 4 bases and J by 0 bases, with 17 bases between them. The CDR3 has 17 residues. Germline-derived CDR1 and CDR2 are SGHRS and YFSETQ. CDR3 sequence: CASSPRTASNSYNEQFF. As DNA, the CDR3 is TGCGCCAGCAGCCCCCGGACAGCTTCAAACTCCTACAATGAGCAGTTCTTC. Drawing the rest from reference TRBV5-1 and TRBJ2-1, the complete variable domain is KAGVTQTPRYLIKTRGQQVTLSCSPISGHRSVSWYQQTPGQGLQFLFEYFSETQRNKGNFPGRFSGRQFSNSRSEMNVSTLELGDSALYLCASSPRTASNSYNEQFFGPGTRLTVL.

This clone was seen only a few times. In DNA form, the CDR3 reads TGTGCCAGCACTGTAGGGACAGGGGAACACCCGTACCAAGAGACCCAGTACTTC. It is translated as CASTVGTGEHPYQETQYF. The chain couples TRBV28 to TRBJ2-5, with TRBD1 identical over 10 bases. Germline V gene lookup returns CDR1 MDHEN and CDR2 SYDVKM. V lost 7 bases and J lost 0; bases outside the gene matches: 14. The CDR3 covers 18 residues.

This chain uses TRBV7-6 with TRBJ2-2; 11 nucleotides agree with TRBD2. Germline V gene lookup returns CDR1 SGHVS and CDR2 FNYEAQ. This CDR3 region has 16 residues. J gave up 6 bases and V 4 bases, and 7 bases lay outside the gene matches. The CDR3 region has the DNA TGTGCCAGCAGCTCCTTAGCGGGAGGGCCTTCCGGGGAGCTGTTTTTT. This sequence encodes CASSSLAGGPSGELFF.

This clone occurred once. V and J are TRBV19 and TRBJ1-5, with a possible D match to TRBD1 (6 bases). Germline assignment: CDR1 LNHDA and CDR2 SQIVND (reference sequence). The CDR3 has 15 amino acids. Trimming stripped 4 bases from V and 2 bases from J, with 12 bases between. The CDR3 here is CASSKNAGGNQPQHF. CDR3 nucleotides: TGTGCCAGTAGTAAAAACGCAGGGGGCAATCAGCCCCAGCATTTT.

The chain has TRBV11-2 and TRBJ2-5; D not certain. The germline V gene has CDR1 SGHAT and CDR2 FQNNGV. V was cut by 2 bases and J by 2 bases, with 6 bases left in between. The CDR3 consists of 13 residues. As DNA, the CDR3 is TGTGCCAGCAGCTTAAAGCCTCAAGAGACCCAGTACTTC. It translates to CASSLKPQETQYF.

J is TRBJ2-5 and V is TRBV28, with D perhaps matching TRBD1 (5 bases). This CDR3 contains 14 residues. V was trimmed by 4 bases and J by 2 bases, leaving 11 bases between them. Germline lookup yields CDR1 MDHEN and CDR2 SYDVKM. As DNA, the CDR3 is TGTGCCAGCAGTTCCGCAGGGCCACAAGAGACCCAGTACTTC. This encodes CASSSAGPQETQYF.

This clone was seen only once. This chain joins TRBV11-2 and TRBJ1-1; 7 bases map to TRBD1. The CDR3 has 12 amino acids. Germline V lookup: CDR1 SGHAT, CDR2 FQNNGV. V lost 5 bases, J lost 7 bases, and 4 bases stayed unmatched. The CDR3 region is CASSAGTVEAFF. The CDR3 DNA reads as TGTGCCAGCAGCGCCGGGACAGTTGAAGCTTTCTTT.

V is TRBV15 and J is TRBJ2-7; TRBD2 matches 9 bases. Trimming took 0 bases from V and 0 from J; bases not matched to a gene: 3. The CDR3 loop spans 16 amino acids. The V gene's germline CDR1 is LNHNV and CDR2 YYDKDF (reference sequence). CDR3 region: CATSRDRAGGSYEQYF. The DNA of the CDR3 is TGTGCCACCAGCAGAGATAGAGCGGGAGGCTCCTACGAGCAGTACTTC.

The chain recombines TRBV7-8 with TRBJ2-1; 10 bases match TRBD1. The V segment lost 1 base and the J segment 7 bases; nucleotides outside the gene matches: 4. CDR1 and CDR2 from the germline V gene are SGHVS and FQNEAQ. The CDR3 spans 15 residues. CDR3 region: CASSLGLGQGNEQFF. The CDR3 region has the DNA TGTGCCAGCAGCTTAGGACTGGGACAGGGGAATGAGCAGTTCTTC.

This rearrangement joins TRBV9 to TRBJ2-3; 9 bases line up with TRBD2. V was pared by 0 bases and J by 2 bases, with 4 bases of the junction left unmatched. Germline V gene data show CDR1 as SGDLS and CDR2 as YYNGEE. This CDR3 spans 16 amino acids. Here the CDR3 DNA reads TGTGCCAGCAGCGTAGCGGGCGGGAGGGCCACAGATACGCAGTATTTT. It specifies CASSVAGGRATDTQYF.

The CDR3 spells CASSQDQGFEEQYF. CDR3 nucleotide sequence: TGCGCCAGCAGCCAAGATCAGGGGTTTGAAGAGCAGTACTTC. V is TRBV4-1 and J is TRBJ2-7; a weak D match, TRBD1 (6 bases). V was clipped by 0 bases and J by 7 bases, with 13 bases between them. Germline V gene lookup returns CDR1 MGHRA and CDR2 YSYEKL. The CDR3 has 14 amino acids.

The chain employs TRBV14 and TRBJ1-2; the D gene is possibly TRBD1 (5 bases). V lost 1 base and J 4 bases, leaving 10 bases between the germline ends. Looked up from germline, CDR1 is SGHDN and CDR2 is FVKESK. This CDR3 has 14 amino acids. The CDR3, as DNA: TGTGCCAGCAGCCAAGGGGGGGGGAGCTATGGCTACACCTTC. Translation: CASSQGGGSYGYTF.

The chain carries TRBV4-2 and TRBJ2-1, with a possible D match to TRBD2 (5 bases). Trimming cost V 0 bases and J 4 bases, with 16 bases left between them. The CDR3 totals 17 residues. Germline assignment: CDR1 LGHNA and CDR2 YNFKEQ. The CDR3 loop is CASSQEGAASRYNEQFF. CDR3 in DNA: TGTGCCAGCAGCCAAGAGGGTGCGGCTAGCCGGTACAATGAGCAGTTCTTC.

This rearrangement joins TRBV18 to TRBJ1-2; maybe TRBD1 (5 bases). Trimming pared 3 bases from V and 8 bases from J, leaving 10 bases between. The germline CDR1 and CDR2 sequences are KGHSH and LQKENI. CDR3 length equals 12 residues. The CDR3 reads CASSPQGVGYTF. The DNA of the CDR3 is TGTGCCAGCTCACCGCAAGGGGTAGGCTACACCTTC.

The rearrangement links TRBV5-4 to TRBJ2-1; 14 positions match TRBD2. With 4 bases clipped from V and 7 bases from J, the junction kept 10 bases outside the gene matches. Germline V CDR1 and CDR2: SGHNT, YYREEE (reference sequence). The CDR3 is made up of 17 amino acids. CDR3 protein: CASSLGLAGVGGNEQFF. The CDR3 DNA sequence: TGTGCCAGCAGCCTGGGACTAGCGGGAGTTGGGGGGAATGAGCAGTTCTTC. The whole variable domain, remainder taken from reference TRBV5-4 and TRBJ2-1, is ETGVTQSPTHLIKTRGQQVTLRCSSQSGHNTVSWYQQALGQGPQFIFQYYREEENGRGNFPPRFSGLQFPNYSSELNVNALELDDSALYLCASSLGLAGVGGNEQFFGPGTRLTVL.

The chain links TRBV28 to TRBJ2-7; 11 nucleotides match TRBD2. The CDR3 has 15 amino acids. With V trimmed by 7 bases and J by 2 bases, 7 bases remained unmatched. Germline assignment: CDR1 MDHEN and CDR2 SYDVKM. The CDR3 coding sequence is TGTGCCAGCAAAGCCGGGACTAGCGGTGCCTACGAGCAGTACTTC. Its protein product is CASKAGTSGAYEQYF.

This clone was observed once. The genes are TRBV6-5 and TRBJ2-1; D may be TRBD2 (6 bases). Germline CDR1 and CDR2: MNHEY and SVGAGI. The V gene lost 6 bases and the J gene lost 8 bases, with 20 bases spanning the gap. The CDR3 covers 15 residues. In nucleotides, the CDR3 is TGTGCCAGCAGGATGGGGACGGGAGTCTGGGATGAGCAGTTCTTC. Its translation: CASRMGTGVWDEQFF.